These T cell receptor beta chains were read from a single sample in a study of T cell responses to AZD1222 COVID-19 vaccine. Profiled with immunoSEQ multiplex PCR; TCRdb holds only in-frame clones, not every one. The sample has around 120,000 clones, 91% seen once; the top ten hold 2.8%. Sample: peripheral blood, taken on day 0 of AZD1222 vaccination. The receptors were sampled from an adult in good health. The CDR3 runs from the conserved cysteine through the conserved F or W. Each record gives: D gene, clone size, J gene, V gene, CDR3 length, CDR3 DNA, CDR3 protein. D genes are given only for firm matches. Only part of the rows carry a size: once, few, many, or a class if the clone is expanded.

d_call: NA
clone_size: NA
j_call: TRBJ2-5
v_call: TRBV18
cdr3_length: 14
cdr3_nt: TGTGCCAGCTCACCACTGAGGGACCAAGAGACCCAGTACTTC
cdr3_aa: CASSPLRDQETQYF

d_call: NA
clone_size: NA
j_call: TRBJ1-2
v_call: TRBV9
cdr3_length: 13
cdr3_nt: TGTGCCAGCAGCGAGGCAGGGACCTATGGCTACACCTTC
cdr3_aa: CASSEAGTYGYTF

d_call: TRBD2
clone_size: few
j_call: TRBJ2-2
v_call: TRBV14
cdr3_length: 17
cdr3_nt: TGTGCCAGCAGCCAAGGGCATCTGGCTAGCGGGACCGGGGAGCTGTTTTTT
cdr3_aa: CASSQGHLASGTGELFF

d_call: TRBD1
clone_size: NA
j_call: TRBJ1-3
v_call: TRBV5-4
cdr3_length: 16
cdr3_nt: TGTGCCAGCAGCCATTCGGACAGGGGCTCTGGAAACACCATATATTTT
cdr3_aa: CASSHSDRGSGNTIYF

d_call: NA
clone_size: NA
j_call: TRBJ1-2
v_call: TRBV20-1
cdr3_length: 12
cdr3_nt: TGCAGTGCTAGTTCGGATGGGGACGGCTACACCTTC
cdr3_aa: CSASSDGDGYTF

d_call: TRBD2
clone_size: NA
j_call: TRBJ2-1
v_call: TRBV30
cdr3_length: 16
cdr3_nt: TGTGCCTGGAGTGTATTAGTCCGGACTAGTGGTAATGAGCAGTTCTTC
cdr3_aa: CAWSVLVRTSGNEQFF

d_call: NA
clone_size: NA
j_call: TRBJ2-5
v_call: TRBV5-5
cdr3_length: 13
cdr3_nt: TGTGCCAGCAGCTTGTACGGGCAAGAGACCCAGTACTTC
cdr3_aa: CASSLYGQETQYF

d_call: NA
clone_size: NA
j_call: TRBJ1-2
v_call: TRBV4-1
cdr3_length: 13
cdr3_nt: TGCGCCAGCAGCCAAGGTGGGGGGCGTGGCTACACCTTC
cdr3_aa: CASSQGGGRGYTF

d_call: NA
clone_size: NA
j_call: TRBJ1-3
v_call: TRBV6-5
cdr3_length: 12
cdr3_nt: TGTGCCAGCAACGGGTTTGGAAACACCATATATTTT
cdr3_aa: CASNGFGNTIYF

d_call: NA
clone_size: NA
j_call: TRBJ1-6
v_call: TRBV20-1
cdr3_length: 15
cdr3_nt: TGCAGTGCTAGTCCCCGGGGCTCCTATAATTCACCCCTCCACTTT
cdr3_aa: CSASPRGSYNSPLHF

d_call: NA
clone_size: NA
j_call: TRBJ1-1
v_call: TRBV11-2
cdr3_length: 13
cdr3_nt: TGTGCCAGCAGCTCGGTTGTGAACACTGAAGCTTTCTTT
cdr3_aa: CASSSVVNTEAFF

d_call: NA
clone_size: once
j_call: TRBJ2-1
v_call: TRBV13
cdr3_length: 15
cdr3_nt: TGTGCCAGCAGCCCGGGGGGCGGCACCTACAATGAGCAGTTCTTC
cdr3_aa: CASSPGGGTYNEQFF

d_call: TRBD2
clone_size: NA
j_call: TRBJ2-1
v_call: TRBV4-2
cdr3_length: 18
cdr3_nt: TGTGCCAGCAGCCAAGAGTGGTCTAGCGGTTACTCCTACAATGAGCAGTTCTTC
cdr3_aa: CASSQEWSSGYSYNEQFF

d_call: NA
clone_size: NA
j_call: TRBJ2-1
v_call: TRBV19
cdr3_length: 14
cdr3_nt: TGTGCCAGTAGTATTACGGCAGGGACGTATGAGCAGTTCTTC
cdr3_aa: CASSITAGTYEQFF

d_call: TRBD2
clone_size: NA
j_call: TRBJ2-7
v_call: TRBV5-4
cdr3_length: 17
cdr3_nt: TGTGCCAGCAGCGCCCATGGTTCCGGGGGAGGGCCGGGCGAGCAGTACTTC
cdr3_aa: CASSAHGSGGGPGEQYF

d_call: TRBD2
clone_size: NA
j_call: TRBJ2-1
v_call: TRBV10-3
cdr3_length: 17
cdr3_nt: TGTGCCATCAGTGAGAGACTAGCGGGGTTCTCCTACAATGAGCAGTTCTTC
cdr3_aa: CAISERLAGFSYNEQFF

d_call: TRBD2
clone_size: NA
j_call: TRBJ2-7
v_call: TRBV10-3
cdr3_length: 14
cdr3_nt: TGTGCCATCGGGGCTAGCGGGAGCTGGCGCGAGCAGTACTTC
cdr3_aa: CAIGASGSWREQYF

d_call: NA
clone_size: NA
j_call: TRBJ1-1
v_call: TRBV19
cdr3_length: 14
cdr3_nt: TGTGCCAGTAGTATGAGGTTTATGAACACTGAAGCTTTCTTT
cdr3_aa: CASSMRFMNTEAFF

d_call: NA
clone_size: once
j_call: TRBJ2-7
v_call: TRBV6-5
cdr3_length: 11
cdr3_nt: TGTGCCAGTACCTACGGGGGCGAGCAGTACTTC
cdr3_aa: CASTYGGEQYF

d_call: NA
clone_size: NA
j_call: TRBJ2-7
v_call: TRBV5-1
cdr3_length: 17
cdr3_nt: TGCGCCAGCAGCTTGCCCTTTGGGGGTGGTTTATCCTACGAGCAGTACTTC
cdr3_aa: CASSLPFGGGLSYEQYF

d_call: NA
clone_size: NA
j_call: TRBJ2-7
v_call: TRBV7-8
cdr3_length: 13
cdr3_nt: TGTGCCAGCAGCTACATCGGGAAATACGAGCAGTACTTC
cdr3_aa: CASSYIGKYEQYF

d_call: TRBD1
clone_size: NA
j_call: TRBJ2-4
v_call: TRBV4-2
cdr3_length: 15
cdr3_nt: TGTGCCAGCAGCCCACAGGGGTATGACAAAAACATTCAGTACTTC
cdr3_aa: CASSPQGYDKNIQYF

d_call: TRBD2
clone_size: NA
j_call: TRBJ2-1
v_call: TRBV6-5
cdr3_length: 15
cdr3_nt: TGTGCCAGCAGCGATTTACTAGCGGGAGTAAATGAGCAGTTCTTC
cdr3_aa: CASSDLLAGVNEQFF

d_call: TRBD1
clone_size: NA
j_call: TRBJ2-7
v_call: TRBV5-8
cdr3_length: 13
cdr3_nt: TGTGCCAGGGGGACGGCCAGGGGGTACGAGCAGTACTTC
cdr3_aa: CARGTARGYEQYF

d_call: TRBD2
clone_size: NA
j_call: TRBJ2-5
v_call: TRBV7-2
cdr3_length: 16
cdr3_nt: TGTGCCAGCAGCTTAGTTGGGGGAGGGCCCCAAGAGACCCAGTACTTC
cdr3_aa: CASSLVGGGPQETQYF

d_call: NA
clone_size: NA
j_call: TRBJ1-2
v_call: TRBV19
cdr3_length: 14
cdr3_nt: TGTGCCAGTAGAAATAGAGGAGGACCCTATGGCTACACCTTC
cdr3_aa: CASRNRGGPYGYTF

d_call: NA
clone_size: NA
j_call: TRBJ1-3
v_call: TRBV6-5
cdr3_length: 14
cdr3_nt: TGTGCCACCGCGACCGGAGGCTCTGGAAACACCATATATTTT
cdr3_aa: CATATGGSGNTIYF

d_call: NA
clone_size: NA
j_call: TRBJ1-2
v_call: TRBV6-6
cdr3_length: 16
cdr3_nt: TGTGCCAGCAGTTACTCGATTGGGGGGCTCGTCTATGGCTACACCTTC
cdr3_aa: CASSYSIGGLVYGYTF

d_call: NA
clone_size: NA
j_call: TRBJ2-5
v_call: TRBV29-1
cdr3_length: 14
cdr3_nt: TGCAGCGTTGGGGCCAGATTGCTCCAAGAGACCCAGTACTTC
cdr3_aa: CSVGARLLQETQYF

d_call: TRBD2
clone_size: once
j_call: TRBJ2-4
v_call: TRBV18
cdr3_length: 17
cdr3_nt: TGTGCCAGCTCACCAGGGCTAGCGGGAGTGTTTCAAAACATTCAGTACTTC
cdr3_aa: CASSPGLAGVFQNIQYF

d_call: TRBD1
clone_size: NA
j_call: TRBJ1-5
v_call: TRBV27
cdr3_length: 16
cdr3_nt: TGTGCCAGCGGGCACAGGGGGCGAGGGAGCAATCAGCCCCAGCATTTT
cdr3_aa: CASGHRGRGSNQPQHF

d_call: NA
clone_size: NA
j_call: TRBJ1-1
v_call: TRBV6-1
cdr3_length: 14
cdr3_nt: TGTGCCAGCAGTGAACCCGGGTTGGCCACTGAAGCTTTCTTT
cdr3_aa: CASSEPGLATEAFF

d_call: NA
clone_size: NA
j_call: TRBJ2-7
v_call: TRBV5-4
cdr3_length: 15
cdr3_nt: TGTGCCAGCAGCACACCCTCGGCGGGTAGAAATGAGCAGTACTTC
cdr3_aa: CASSTPSAGRNEQYF

d_call: TRBD1
clone_size: NA
j_call: TRBJ2-7
v_call: TRBV6-5
cdr3_length: 12
cdr3_nt: TGTGCCAGCAGGGCAGGGGGCGAAAATAAGTACTTC
cdr3_aa: CASRAGGENKYF

d_call: NA
clone_size: NA
j_call: TRBJ2-3
v_call: TRBV21-1
cdr3_length: 16
cdr3_nt: TGTGCCAGCAGCAAAGAGAAGATACTGGAGTCAGATACGCAGTATTTT
cdr3_aa: CASSKEKILESDTQYF

d_call: TRBD2
clone_size: NA
j_call: TRBJ2-7
v_call: TRBV7-2
cdr3_length: 15
cdr3_nt: TGTGCCAGCAGCCCTCGACTAGCGGGAGATGGTGAGCAGTACTTC
cdr3_aa: CASSPRLAGDGEQYF

d_call: NA
clone_size: NA
j_call: TRBJ1-2
v_call: TRBV5-4
cdr3_length: 13
cdr3_nt: TGTGCCAGCAGCTTGCCGAGCTCCTATGGCTACACCTTC
cdr3_aa: CASSLPSSYGYTF

d_call: NA
clone_size: once
j_call: TRBJ1-2
v_call: TRBV27
cdr3_length: 13
cdr3_nt: TGTGCCACCGGGACGGGCGGAGGCTATGGCTACACCTTC
cdr3_aa: CATGTGGGYGYTF

d_call: NA
clone_size: NA
j_call: TRBJ2-7
v_call: TRBV4-1
cdr3_length: 14
cdr3_nt: TGCGCCAGCAGCCAACCGGGACTGGCGTACGAGCAGTACTTC
cdr3_aa: CASSQPGLAYEQYF

d_call: TRBD1
clone_size: NA
j_call: TRBJ1-1
v_call: TRBV30
cdr3_length: 16
cdr3_nt: TGTGCCTGGACTAGGACCAGGACAGGGGCATGGACTGAAGCTTTCTTT
cdr3_aa: CAWTRTRTGAWTEAFF

d_call: TRBD2
clone_size: NA
j_call: TRBJ2-1
v_call: TRBV9
cdr3_length: 15
cdr3_nt: TGTGCCAGCAGCGTAACTAGCGGGGCTTACAATGAGCAGTTCTTC
cdr3_aa: CASSVTSGAYNEQFF

d_call: NA
clone_size: NA
j_call: TRBJ2-2
v_call: TRBV4-1
cdr3_length: 14
cdr3_nt: TGCGCCAGCAGCCAAGGCTGGGGAAGCGGGGAGCTGTTTTTT
cdr3_aa: CASSQGWGSGELFF

d_call: NA
clone_size: NA
j_call: TRBJ2-2
v_call: TRBV21-1
cdr3_length: 21
cdr3_nt: TGTGCCAGCGACCGTCCTAGCGGGAGGTGCCTTTGTAGCAATTCAATTGGGGAGCTGTTTTTT
cdr3_aa: CASDRPSGRCLCSNSIGELFF

d_call: NA
clone_size: NA
j_call: TRBJ1-2
v_call: TRBV9
cdr3_length: 17
cdr3_nt: TGTGCCAGCAGCGTAGCTGTCCAGGTTCATGGGAACTATGGCTACACCTTC
cdr3_aa: CASSVAVQVHGNYGYTF

d_call: NA
clone_size: once
j_call: TRBJ2-1
v_call: TRBV4-1
cdr3_length: 16
cdr3_nt: TGCGCCAGCAGCCAAGACATAGGGTACTCCTACAATGAGCAGTTCTTC
cdr3_aa: CASSQDIGYSYNEQFF

d_call: NA
clone_size: NA
j_call: TRBJ1-2
v_call: TRBV19
cdr3_length: 16
cdr3_nt: TGTGCCAGTAGTATAGTGTCCCAGGGCGGATTGTATGGCTACACCTTC
cdr3_aa: CASSIVSQGGLYGYTF

d_call: NA
clone_size: once
j_call: TRBJ1-2
v_call: TRBV6-5
cdr3_length: 13
cdr3_nt: TGTGCCAGCAGCGCCTTGGTCCCACCAGGCTACACCTTC
cdr3_aa: CASSALVPPGYTF

d_call: TRBD2
clone_size: once
j_call: TRBJ2-1
v_call: TRBV5-8
cdr3_length: 18
cdr3_nt: TGTGCCAGCAGCTTGGCTTCGACTAGCGGGAGCTCCTACAATGAGCAGTTCTTC
cdr3_aa: CASSLASTSGSSYNEQFF

d_call: NA
clone_size: NA
j_call: TRBJ2-3
v_call: TRBV5-4
cdr3_length: 13
cdr3_nt: TGTGCCAGCAGCTTGAGCCACACAGATACGCAGTATTTT
cdr3_aa: CASSLSHTDTQYF

d_call: NA
clone_size: NA
j_call: TRBJ2-3
v_call: TRBV6-6
cdr3_length: 14
cdr3_nt: TGTGCCAGCAGTGGCCGGGGACCCACAGATACGCAGTATTTT
cdr3_aa: CASSGRGPTDTQYF

d_call: NA
clone_size: once
j_call: TRBJ2-3
v_call: TRBV6-1
cdr3_length: 16
cdr3_nt: TGTGCCAGCAGTGAACAGGGCTTTCTGAACACAGATACGCAGTATTTT
cdr3_aa: CASSEQGFLNTDTQYF

d_call: NA
clone_size: NA
j_call: TRBJ1-4
v_call: TRBV29-1
cdr3_length: 12
cdr3_nt: TGCAGCGTTGCGGGGACGGATGAAAAACTGTTTTTT
cdr3_aa: CSVAGTDEKLFF

d_call: NA
clone_size: NA
j_call: TRBJ1-3
v_call: TRBV5-5
cdr3_length: 14
cdr3_nt: TGTGCCAGCAGCTTGGGGGGATCCGGAAACACCATATATTTT
cdr3_aa: CASSLGGSGNTIYF

d_call: TRBD1
clone_size: NA
j_call: TRBJ2-1
v_call: TRBV7-6
cdr3_length: 16
cdr3_nt: TGTGCCAGCAGCTTAGTAACCGGGACAGGGAGAAATGAGCAGTTCTTC
cdr3_aa: CASSLVTGTGRNEQFF

d_call: NA
clone_size: NA
j_call: TRBJ1-2
v_call: TRBV4-2
cdr3_length: 13
cdr3_nt: TGTGCCAGCAGCCCCCAGGACGCCTATGGCTACACCTTC
cdr3_aa: CASSPQDAYGYTF

d_call: TRBD2
clone_size: NA
j_call: TRBJ2-3
v_call: TRBV7-2
cdr3_length: 18
cdr3_nt: TGTGCCAGCAGCTTCGGGATAGGTGCTAGCGGAGGCCCAGATACGCAGTATTTT
cdr3_aa: CASSFGIGASGGPDTQYF